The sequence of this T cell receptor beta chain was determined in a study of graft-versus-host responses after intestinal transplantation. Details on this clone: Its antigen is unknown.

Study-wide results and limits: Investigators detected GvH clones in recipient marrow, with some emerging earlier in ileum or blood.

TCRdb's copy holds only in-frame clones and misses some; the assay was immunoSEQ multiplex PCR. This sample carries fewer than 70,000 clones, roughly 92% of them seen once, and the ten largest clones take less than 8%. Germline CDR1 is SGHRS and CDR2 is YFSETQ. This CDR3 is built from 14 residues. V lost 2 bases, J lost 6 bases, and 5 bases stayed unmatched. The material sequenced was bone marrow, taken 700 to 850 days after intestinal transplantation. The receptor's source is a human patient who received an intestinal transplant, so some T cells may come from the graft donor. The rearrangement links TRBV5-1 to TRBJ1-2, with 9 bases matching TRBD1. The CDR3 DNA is TGCGCCAGCAGCTTCCGGGACAGGGACGATGGCTACACCTTC. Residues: CASSFRDRDDGYTF.